Below, 20 T cell receptor beta chains from the same sample are listed, as sequenced in a study of blood T cell repertoires in COVID-19. Sequencing used immunoSEQ multiplex PCR; TCRdb keeps in-frame clones, though not all of them. This sample yields tens of thousands of clones, of which about 90% are seen a single time; 5% to 7% belongs to the top ten. Input material: peripheral blood. These TCRs come from a human donor in a cohort sampled during active COVID-19.

The chain uses TRBV19 and TRBJ1-5, with TRBD1 matching over 9 bases. The J segment lost 6 bases and the V segment lost 7 bases, leaving 13 bases of the junction unmatched. The CDR3 has 16 amino acids. Germline CDR1 is LNHDA and CDR2 is SQIVND (reference sequence). The CDR3 nucleotides read TGTGCCAGTACCGGACAGGGGTATTCGGTTGGTCAGCCCCAGCATTTT. Its translation: CASTGQGYSVGQPQHF. Full variable domain (rest looked up from reference TRBV19 and TRBJ1-5): DGGITQSPKYLFRKEGQNVTLSCEQNLNHDAMYWYRQDPGQGLRLIYYSQIVNDFQKGDIAEGYSVSREKKESFPLTVTSAQKNPTAFYLCASTGQGYSVGQPQHFGDGTRLSIL.

The gene calls are TRBV19 and TRBJ1-1; 8 nucleotides agree with TRBD1. V lost 5 bases and J lost 5; bases outside the gene matches: 10. Germline CDR1 and CDR2: LNHDA and SQIVND (reference sequence). CDR3 length equals 15 residues. The CDR3 DNA sequence: TGTGCCAGTAGTGTTTGGGACAGGATCGGGACTGAAGCTTTCTTT. This sequence encodes CASSVWDRIGTEAFF.

CDR3 sequence (DNA): TGTGCCAGCAGAGACTTAAATCAGCCCCAGCATTTT. It is translated as CASRDLNQPQHF. The rearrangement joins TRBV12-3 or TRBV12-4 to TRBJ1-5; no clear D gene. With 6 bases removed from V and 4 bases from J, the gap between germline ends came to 7 bases. The CDR3 spans 12 residues.

The V call is TRBV6-6, the J call TRBJ1-2; TRBD1 aligns across 7 bases. Germline values: CDR1 MNHNY, CDR2 SVGAGI (reference sequence). The V segment lost 0 bases and the J segment 4 bases; nucleotides outside the gene matches: 5. The CDR3 runs 15 residues. CDR3 in DNA: TGTGCCAGCAGTTACTCCCAGGGGGGCCTCTATGGCTACACCTTC. Protein product: CASSYSQGGLYGYTF.

The chain has TRBV28 and TRBJ1-2; 10 bases align to TRBD1. CDR1 is MDHEN and CDR2 is SYDVKM in the germline V gene. This CDR3 has 16 residues. Trimming cost V 8 bases and J 4 bases; bases outside gene matches: 13. The CDR3, as DNA: TGTGCCAGCCGAATCCCGGGACAGGGGATCGGCTATGGCTACACCTTC. Protein sequence: CASRIPGQGIGYGYTF.

The chain employs TRBV7-2 and TRBJ1-6; 11 positions agree with TRBD1. Trimming at V came to 10 bases and at J to 15 bases, leaving 11 bases not matched to a gene. The CDR3 runs to 13 residues. In germline, CDR1 is SGHTA, CDR2 FQGNSA. The CDR3 protein is CATAGQGAGHLHF. The CDR3 DNA is TGTGCCACCGCCGGACAGGGGGCTGGCCACCTCCACTTT.

This clone was detected only once. This rearrangement joins TRBV12-3 or TRBV12-4 to TRBJ1-4; maybe TRBD1 (5 bases). The CDR3 runs 13 residues. Trimming removed 3 bases from V and 8 bases from J, with 10 bases in between. This chain's CDR3 is CASSLGGREKLFF. CDR3 nucleotides: TGTGCCAGCAGTTTGGGGGGACGGGAAAAACTGTTTTTT.

V and J are TRBV25-1 and TRBJ1-1, with TRBD1 matching over 7 bases. The V and J ends lost 5 bases and 5 bases, in that order; junction bases with no gene match: 5. The length of the CDR3 is 13 residues. Per germline, CDR1 MGHDK and CDR2 SYGVNS. CDR3 sequence: CASSFMTGTEAFF. DNA of the CDR3: TGTGCCAGCAGTTTTATGACAGGGACTGAAGCTTTCTTT. Full variable domain (outside the CDR3, taken from reference TRBV25-1 and TRBJ1-1): EADIYQTPRYLVIGTGKKITLECSQTMGHDKMYWYQQDPGMELHLIHYSYGVNSTEKGDLSSESTVSRIRTEHFPLTLESARPSHTSQYLCASSFMTGTEAFFGQGTRLTVV.

This clone came up once. This chain joins TRBV27 and TRBJ1-6; D not resolved. Germline V gene sequence: CDR1 MNHEY, CDR2 SMNVEV (reference sequence). Trimming cost V 6 bases and J 0 bases, with 6 bases left between them. The CDR3 extends over 14 amino acids. The CDR3 region has the DNA TGTGCCAGCAGCCGGGACTCCTATAATTCACCCCTCCACTTT. Translating it yields CASSRDSYNSPLHF.

This chain connects TRBV24-1 to TRBJ1-2; tentatively, D is TRBD1 (6 bases). The CDR3 sequence is 14 residues long. Deletions cut 4 bases from V and 6 bases from J, with 14 bases between. In germline, CDR1 is KGHDR, CDR2 SFDVKD. The CDR3 is CATSDGDRWNGYTF. The CDR3 DNA is TGTGCCACCAGTGACGGCGACAGGTGGAATGGCTACACCTTC.

The genes are TRBV7-2 and TRBJ1-2; TRBD1 is a possible D gene (6 bases). In germline, CDR1 is SGHTA, CDR2 FQGNSA. The CDR3 is 14 amino acids. Trimming shortened V by 0 bases and J by 1 base, and 6 bases separated the two germline ends. CDR3 loop: CASSLARGNYGYTF. Written as DNA, the CDR3 is TGTGCCAGCAGCTTAGCCAGGGGTAACTATGGCTACACCTTC.

In this sample, this clone turned up once. The CDR3 bases are TGTGCCAGCAGCCAAGATTCGGAGAGACTCTATGGCTACACCTTC. This sequence encodes CASSQDSERLYGYTF. The chain carries TRBV3-1 (or the pseudogene TRBV3-2) and TRBJ1-2, with D hard to call. This CDR3 comprises 15 residues. CDR1 LGHDT and CDR2 YNNKEL come from the germline V gene (reference sequence). Trimming cost V 0 bases and J 4 bases, with 12 bases left between them.

The chain links TRBV7-3 to TRBJ2-5, with D unresolved. Trimming left V 1 base short and J 2 bases short, with 14 bases between. Per the germline V gene, CDR1 is SGHTA and CDR2 is FQGTGA. The CDR3 covers 16 residues. CDR3 DNA sequence: TGTGCCAGCAGCTTAATACCGTCCGGGTTTCAAGAGACCCAGTACTTC. Translating gives CASSLIPSGFQETQYF.

The V gene is TRBV4-1, the J gene TRBJ1-5; 7 bases agree with TRBD1. The CDR3 runs to 17 residues. V trimming: 0 bases; J trimming: 3 bases; junction bases outside the gene matches: 8. The V gene's germline CDR1 is MGHRA and CDR2 YSYEKL. CDR3 region: CASSQDTGQVHNQPQHF. The CDR3 DNA reads TGCGCCAGCAGCCAAGATACCGGACAGGTGCACAATCAGCCCCAGCATTTT.

The V and J genes are TRBV24-1 and TRBJ2-3, with 7 bases lining up with TRBD1. Germline assignment: CDR1 KGHDR and CDR2 SFDVKD. The CDR3 runs 16 residues. The junction had 12 bases not matched to a gene; V was cut back by 4 bases and J by 6 bases. CDR3 residues: CATSDNRGGAWDTQYF. The CDR3 DNA sequence: TGTGCCACCAGTGACAATCGAGGGGGCGCTTGGGATACGCAGTATTTT.

The DNA for the CDR3 is TGTGCCAGCAGCAAAGTGGCCCCGGACAGAGTAACATACTGGAACACTGAAGCTTTCTTT. Protein: CASSKVAPDRVTYWNTEAFF. The V and J genes are TRBV21-1 and TRBJ1-1; no check of the table's D call, TRBD1, against the DNA was made. TRBV21-1 is marked as a pseudogene. The CDR3 contains 20 residues.

This clone appeared a few times. Additional DNA sequences in this sample encode the identical CDR3. The J gene is TRBJ1-6, the V gene TRBV7-9; TRBD1 is a possible D gene (5 bases). The CDR3 runs 14 residues. From germline, CDR1 is SEHNR and CDR2 FQNEAQ (reference sequence). V dropped 0 bases and J dropped 10 bases, with 10 bases sitting between them. The CDR3 loop is CASSLARGFSPLHF. CDR3 coding DNA: TGTGCCAGCAGCTTAGCGCGGGGGTTCTCACCCCTCCACTTT.

V gene TRBV6-5 combines with J gene TRBJ2-5; 10 bases match TRBD2. The J segment lost 4 bases and the V segment lost 6 bases, leaving 8 bases of the junction unmatched. Germline values: CDR1 MNHEY, CDR2 SVGAGI. The CDR3 covers 15 residues. The CDR3 sequence: CASRRLAGVRETQYF. The CDR3, as DNA: TGTGCCAGCAGAAGACTAGCGGGCGTCAGAGAGACCCAGTACTTC.

This chain connects TRBV12-3 or TRBV12-4 to TRBJ2-3; D is ambiguous. The CDR3 sequence is 11 residues long. V shed 6 bases and J shed 5 bases, with 6 bases lying between them. The CDR3 is CASSPRDTQYF. The CDR3 bases are TGTGCCAGCAGCCCGAGAGATACGCAGTATTTT.

This chain connects TRBV5-1 to TRBJ2-3, with TRBD2 matching 11 bases. In germline, CDR1 is SGHRS, CDR2 YFSETQ. J was trimmed by 6 bases and V by 7 bases; bases with no gene match: 7. The CDR3 loop spans 14 amino acids. CDR3: CASGTSGGSDTQYF. The CDR3, as DNA: TGCGCCAGCGGAACTAGCGGGGGATCCGATACGCAGTATTTT. The entire variable domain, with the rest obtained from reference TRBV5-1 and TRBJ2-3, is as follows: KAGVTQTPRYLIKTRGQQVTLSCSPISGHRSVSWYQQTPGQGLQFLFEYFSETQRNKGNFPGRFSGRQFSNSRSEMNVSTLELGDSALYLCASGTSGGSDTQYFGPGTRLTVL.